What follows are 9 T cell receptor beta chains derived from one specimen sequenced in a study of blood T cell repertoires in COVID-19. Only in-frame clones appear in the TCRdb table, and some are missing; sequencing was by immunoSEQ multiplex PCR. This sample carries over 100,000 clones, about nine tenths of them seen once, and the ten largest clones take 4.2%. The sequenced sample was peripheral blood. Receptors were obtained from a man in his late teens or twenties with acute or convalescent COVID-19.

The chain has TRBV24-1 and TRBJ1-4; D call uncertain. This CDR3 is 12 amino acids long. Looked up from germline, CDR1 is KGHDR and CDR2 is SFDVKD. The V end was cut by 6 bases, the J end by 8 bases, with 9 bases between. The CDR3 DNA reads TGTGCCACCAGTCTTCGAGGAGAAAAACTGTTTTTT. Its translation: CATSLRGEKLFF.

As for this clone: Other DNA variants within this sample encode the same CDR3. V and J are TRBV3-1 (or the pseudogene TRBV3-2) and TRBJ1-3; 8 nucleotides align to TRBD1. The junction had 0 bases not matched to a gene; V was cut back by 1 base and J by 4 bases. CDR3 length: 14 residues. The germline gives CDR1 LGHDT, CDR2 YNNKEL (reference sequence). CDR3 DNA: TGTGCCAGCAGCCAAGCAGGGGGCGGAAACACCATATATTTT. This sequence encodes CASSQAGGGNTIYF.

The chain uses TRBV2 and TRBJ2-1; TRBD2 matches 9 bases. Trimming cost V 3 bases and J 10 bases; bases outside gene matches: 10. The CDR3 spans 15 residues. Germline CDR1 is SNHLY and CDR2 is FYNNEI. The CDR3 reads CASSERAGGQKEQFF. The CDR3 bases are TGTGCCAGCAGTGAGCGGGCGGGAGGGCAGAAGGAGCAGTTCTTC. The full variable domain, in which reference TRBV2 and TRBJ2-1 provide the parts outside the CDR3, is EPEVTQTPSHQVTQMGQEVILRCVPISNHLYFYWYRQILGQKVEFLVSFYNNEISEKSEIFDDQFSVERPDGSNFTLKIRSTKLEDSAMYFCASSERAGGQKEQFFGPGTRLTVL.

V gene TRBV19 combines with J gene TRBJ1-1, with D unclear. Germline V lookup: CDR1 LNHDA, CDR2 SQIVND (reference sequence). The CDR3 runs 14 residues. The V end was cut by 4 bases, the J end by 4 bases, with 13 bases between. CDR3 sequence reads: CASSRWAGGTEAFF. The CDR3 region has the DNA TGTGCCAGTAGTAGATGGGCGGGAGGCACTGAAGCTTTCTTT.

The J gene is TRBJ1-2, the V gene TRBV9, with TRBD1 identical over 8 bases. J lost 4 bases, V lost 0 bases, and 5 bases had no gene match. CDR1 SGDLS and CDR2 YYNGEE come from the germline V gene. The CDR3 length is 15 residues. The DNA of the CDR3 is TGTGCCAGCAGCGTAGAGGGACAGGATACCTATGGCTACACCTTC. This encodes CASSVEGQDTYGYTF.

The rearrangement links TRBV3-1 (or the pseudogene TRBV3-2) to TRBJ1-2; 7 positions agree with TRBD1. Per germline, CDR1 LGHDT and CDR2 YNNKEL (reference sequence). The CDR3 loop spans 18 amino acids. V dropped 5 bases and J dropped 4; count of bases not matched to a gene: 19. CDR3 region: CASSSTHAAGGLLYGYTF. CDR3 sequence (DNA): TGTGCCAGCAGCTCTACTCATGCTGCAGGGGGGCTTCTCTATGGCTACACCTTC.

The chain couples TRBV10-3 to TRBJ1-6; 7 bases line up with TRBD1. CDR3 size: 15 residues. V was clipped by 0 bases and J by 5 bases; unmatched bases: 1. The germline V gene encodes CDR1 ENHRY and CDR2 SYGVKD. This CDR3 is CAISESDRDNSPLHF. CDR3 nucleotides: TGTGCCATCAGTGAGTCAGACAGGGATAATTCACCCCTCCACTTT.

V and J are TRBV19 and TRBJ1-1; unclear D gene. This CDR3 is 14 amino acids long. V shed 3 bases and J shed 6 bases, with 14 bases lying between them. Germline assignment: CDR1 LNHDA and CDR2 SQIVND (reference sequence). The CDR3 reads CASSIDWVSAEAFF. CDR3 in DNA: TGTGCCAGTAGTATTGATTGGGTGAGCGCTGAAGCTTTCTTT.

V gene TRBV7-9 combines with J gene TRBJ1-1; tentative D call: TRBD1 (5 bases). CDR3 length equals 15 residues. Germline V gene sequence: CDR1 SEHNR, CDR2 FQNEAQ (reference sequence). V lost 4 bases and J 0 bases, leaving 12 bases between the germline ends. The CDR3 coding sequence is TGTGCCAGCAGCTCGCTCCTGACAGTGAACACTGAAGCTTTCTTT. Its protein product is CASSSLLTVNTEAFF.